This T cell receptor (beta chain) appears in the sequencing data of a study of regulatory T cells in long-lasting Graves disease. Overall study findings and caveats: Persistent disease showed a preference for TRBV28, TRBJ1-2 and TRBJ2-5.

To note about this clonotype: Its specificity is not known. This likely reflects a read error, since a far larger clone is one base away.

Arm-PCR of CDR3 regions with iRepertoire HTBI primers generated TCR beta libraries. TCRdb used MiXCR to reprocess the multiplex PCR reads, holding one entry per CDR3 protein. The sample carries about 400,000 distinct CDR3 sequences, less than 25% recorded once. Time point described: persistent/refractory GD, antithyroid drugs over 5 years with positive TRAb. Generation of the TCR library employed RNA extracted from PBMCs. The authors diagnosed Graves' disease using American Thyroid Association guidelines. Patients of an endocrinology department in Xi'an, China, were included. V lost 3 bases and J lost 5, with 4 bases in between. CDR3 length: 11 residues. Germline CDR1 and CDR2: MGHDK and SYGVNS.

The chain employs TRBV25-1 and TRBJ2-5; unclear D gene. This clonotype was obtained from a female donor with Graves disease. The sample here was peripheral blood mononuclear cells (PBMCs), taken when the disease was refractory, from a patient treated with antithyroid drugs. The DNA of the CDR3 is TGTGCCAGCAGTGATCTGGAGACCCAGTACTTC. Translated: CASSDLETQYF.